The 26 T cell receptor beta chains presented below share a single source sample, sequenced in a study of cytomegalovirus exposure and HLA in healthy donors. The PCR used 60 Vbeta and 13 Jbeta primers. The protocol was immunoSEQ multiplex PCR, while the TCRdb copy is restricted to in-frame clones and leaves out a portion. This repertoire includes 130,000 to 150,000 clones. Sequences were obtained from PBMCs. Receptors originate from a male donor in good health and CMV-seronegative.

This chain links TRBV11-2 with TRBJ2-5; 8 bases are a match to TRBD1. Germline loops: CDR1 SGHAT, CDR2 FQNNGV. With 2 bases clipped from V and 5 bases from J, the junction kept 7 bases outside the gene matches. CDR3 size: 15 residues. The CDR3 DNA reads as TGTGCCAGCAGCTTAATGTCAGGGGGCGGGGAGACCCAGTACTTC. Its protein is CASSLMSGGGETQYF.

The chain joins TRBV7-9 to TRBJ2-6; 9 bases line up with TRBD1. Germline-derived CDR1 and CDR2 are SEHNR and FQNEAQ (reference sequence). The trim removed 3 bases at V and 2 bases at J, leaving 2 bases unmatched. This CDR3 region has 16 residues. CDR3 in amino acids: CASSFRTGAGANVLTF. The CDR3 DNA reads TGTGCCAGCAGCTTCCGGACAGGGGCTGGGGCCAACGTCCTGACTTTC.

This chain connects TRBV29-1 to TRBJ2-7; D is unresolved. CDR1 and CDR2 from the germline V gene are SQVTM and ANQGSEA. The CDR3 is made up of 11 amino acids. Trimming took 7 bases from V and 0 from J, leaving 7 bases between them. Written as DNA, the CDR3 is TGCAGCGCCGAGAGCTCCTACGAGCAGTACTTC. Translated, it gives CSAESSYEQYF.

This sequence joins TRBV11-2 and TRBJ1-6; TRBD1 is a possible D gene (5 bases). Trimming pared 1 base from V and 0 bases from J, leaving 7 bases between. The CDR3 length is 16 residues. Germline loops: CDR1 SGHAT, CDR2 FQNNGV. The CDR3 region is CASSLGQSSYNSPLHF. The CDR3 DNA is TGTGCCAGCAGCTTAGGACAGAGCTCCTATAATTCACCCCTCCACTTT.

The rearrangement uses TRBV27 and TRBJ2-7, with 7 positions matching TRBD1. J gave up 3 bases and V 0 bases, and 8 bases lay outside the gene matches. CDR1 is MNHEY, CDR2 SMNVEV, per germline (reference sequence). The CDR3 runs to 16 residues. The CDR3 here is CASSLSPGQNIYEQYF. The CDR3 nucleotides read TGTGCCAGCAGTTTATCCCCGGGACAGAATATCTACGAGCAGTACTTC.

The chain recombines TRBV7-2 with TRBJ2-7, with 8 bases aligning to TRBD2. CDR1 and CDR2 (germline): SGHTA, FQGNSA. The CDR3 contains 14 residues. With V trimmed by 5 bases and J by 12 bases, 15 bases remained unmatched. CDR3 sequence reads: CASSGAGGSGAPYF. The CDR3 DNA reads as TGTGCCAGCAGCGGCGCGGGGGGCTCGGGAGCTCCGTACTTC. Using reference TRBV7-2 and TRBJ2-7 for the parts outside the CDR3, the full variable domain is GAGVSQSPSNKVTEKGKDVELRCDPISGHTALYWYRQSLGQGLEFLIYFQGNSAPDKSGLPSDRFSAERTGGSVSTLTIQRTQQEDSAVYLCASSGAGGSGAPYFGPGTRLTVT.

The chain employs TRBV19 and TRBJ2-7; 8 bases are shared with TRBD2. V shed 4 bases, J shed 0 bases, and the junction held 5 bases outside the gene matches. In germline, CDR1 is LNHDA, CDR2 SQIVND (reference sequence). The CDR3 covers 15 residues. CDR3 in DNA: TGTGCCAGTAGTAAGGGACTAGGTCCCTCCTACGAGCAGTACTTC. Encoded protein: CASSKGLGPSYEQYF.

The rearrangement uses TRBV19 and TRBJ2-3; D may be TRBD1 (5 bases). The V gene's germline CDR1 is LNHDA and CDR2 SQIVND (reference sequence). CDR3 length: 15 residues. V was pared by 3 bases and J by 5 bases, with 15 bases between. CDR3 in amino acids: CASSISARARDTQYF. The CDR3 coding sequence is TGTGCCAGTAGTATTTCTGCCAGGGCCAGAGATACGCAGTATTTT.

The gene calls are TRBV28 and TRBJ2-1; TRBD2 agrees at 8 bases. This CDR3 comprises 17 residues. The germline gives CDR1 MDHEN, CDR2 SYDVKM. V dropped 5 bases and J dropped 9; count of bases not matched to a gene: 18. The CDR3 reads CASSRAPGTSKKGEQFF. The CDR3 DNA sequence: TGTGCCAGCAGTCGGGCACCCGGGACTAGTAAGAAAGGTGAGCAGTTCTTC.

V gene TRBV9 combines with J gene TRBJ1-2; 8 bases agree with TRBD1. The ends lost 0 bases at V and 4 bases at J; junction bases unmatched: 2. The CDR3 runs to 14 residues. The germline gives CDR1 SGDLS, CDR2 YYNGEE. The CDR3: CASSVGGQAYGYTF. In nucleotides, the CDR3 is TGTGCCAGCAGCGTAGGGGGACAGGCCTATGGCTACACCTTC.

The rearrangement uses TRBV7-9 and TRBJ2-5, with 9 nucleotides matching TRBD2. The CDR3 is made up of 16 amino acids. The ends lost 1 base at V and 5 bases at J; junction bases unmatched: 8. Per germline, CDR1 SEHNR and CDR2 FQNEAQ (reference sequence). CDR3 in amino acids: CASSLDPVAGVETQYF. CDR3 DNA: TGTGCCAGCAGCTTAGACCCAGTAGCGGGAGTGGAGACCCAGTACTTC.

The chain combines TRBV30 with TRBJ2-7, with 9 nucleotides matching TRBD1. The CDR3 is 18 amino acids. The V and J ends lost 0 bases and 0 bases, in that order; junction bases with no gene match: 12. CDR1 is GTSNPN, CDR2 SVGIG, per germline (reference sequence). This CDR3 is CAWSVRDRVLAYSYEQYF. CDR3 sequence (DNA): TGTGCCTGGAGTGTCCGGGACAGGGTTTTGGCGTACTCCTACGAGCAGTACTTC.

Here the CDR3 DNA reads TGTGCCAGCAGCGTAGATAGGGGGGGACAGGCGCCCTACGAGCAGTACTTC. Encoded protein: CASSVDRGGQAPYEQYF. This chain joins TRBV9 and TRBJ2-7; D is perhaps TRBD1 (8 bases). Germline CDR1 and CDR2: SGDLS and YYNGEE. This CDR3 is 17 amino acids long. V shed 0 bases and J shed 2 bases, with 18 bases lying between them.

The CDR3: CAVRRRDEKLFF. CDR3 DNA sequence: TGTGCCGTCCGACGGAGGGATGAAAAACTGTTTTTT. The chain combines TRBV7-9 with TRBJ1-4; the D is unclear. V shed 11 bases and J shed 6 bases, with 13 bases lying between them. CDR3 length: 12 residues. The germline gives CDR1 SEHNR, CDR2 FQNEAQ (reference sequence).

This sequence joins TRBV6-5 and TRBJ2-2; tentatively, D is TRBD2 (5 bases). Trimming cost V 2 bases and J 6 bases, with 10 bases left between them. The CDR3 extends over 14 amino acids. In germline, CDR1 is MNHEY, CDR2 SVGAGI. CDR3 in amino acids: CASSYGSGAGELFF. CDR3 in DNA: TGTGCCAGCAGTTACGGGAGCGGAGCCGGGGAGCTGTTTTTT.

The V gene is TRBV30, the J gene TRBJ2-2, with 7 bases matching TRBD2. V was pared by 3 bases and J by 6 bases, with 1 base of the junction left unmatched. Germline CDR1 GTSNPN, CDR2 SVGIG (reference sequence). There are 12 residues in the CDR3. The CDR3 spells CAWRRGSGELFF. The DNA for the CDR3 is TGTGCCTGGAGGCGGGGGTCCGGGGAGCTGTTTTTT.

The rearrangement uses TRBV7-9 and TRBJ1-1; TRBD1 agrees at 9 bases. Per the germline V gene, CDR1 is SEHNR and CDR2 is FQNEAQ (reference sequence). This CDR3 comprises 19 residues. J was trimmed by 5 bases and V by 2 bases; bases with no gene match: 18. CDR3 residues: CASSLRGGTGNFMGTEAFF. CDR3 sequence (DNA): TGTGCCAGCAGCTTACGGGGAGGGACAGGGAATTTTATGGGGACTGAAGCTTTCTTT.

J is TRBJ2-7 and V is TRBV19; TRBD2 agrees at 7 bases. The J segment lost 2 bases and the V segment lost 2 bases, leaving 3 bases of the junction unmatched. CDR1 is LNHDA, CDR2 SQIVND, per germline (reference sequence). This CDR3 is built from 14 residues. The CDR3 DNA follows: TGTGCCAGTAGTATAACGGCGGGGGCCTACGAGCAGTACTTC. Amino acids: CASSITAGAYEQYF.

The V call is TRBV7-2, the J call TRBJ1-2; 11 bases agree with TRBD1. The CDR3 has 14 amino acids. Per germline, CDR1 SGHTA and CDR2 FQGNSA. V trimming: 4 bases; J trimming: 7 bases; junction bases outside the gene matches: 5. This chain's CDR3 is CASSSDRGRGGYTF. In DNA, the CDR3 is TGTGCCAGCAGCTCGGACAGGGGGCGGGGTGGCTACACCTTC.

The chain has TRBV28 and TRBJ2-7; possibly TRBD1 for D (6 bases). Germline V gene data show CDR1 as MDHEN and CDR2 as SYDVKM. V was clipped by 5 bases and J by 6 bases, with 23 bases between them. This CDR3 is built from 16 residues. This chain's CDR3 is CASSPTGIREGGEQYF. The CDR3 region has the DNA TGTGCCAGCAGTCCGACGGGTATCAGGGAAGGGGGCGAGCAGTACTTC.

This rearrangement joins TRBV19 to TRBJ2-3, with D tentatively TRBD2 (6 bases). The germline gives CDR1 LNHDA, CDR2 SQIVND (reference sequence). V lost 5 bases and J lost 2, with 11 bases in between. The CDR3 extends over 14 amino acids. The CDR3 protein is CASSPRGDTDTQYF. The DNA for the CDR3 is TGTGCCAGTAGTCCGCGGGGAGACACAGATACGCAGTATTTT.

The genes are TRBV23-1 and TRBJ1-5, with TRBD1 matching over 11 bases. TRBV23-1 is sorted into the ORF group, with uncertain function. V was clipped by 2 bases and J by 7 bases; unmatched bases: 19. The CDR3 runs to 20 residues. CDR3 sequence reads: CASSQEGARTGGIGGQPQHF. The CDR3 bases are TGCGCCAGCAGTCAAGAGGGGGCGAGGACAGGGGGCATTGGGGGACAGCCCCAGCATTTT.

The CDR3 sequence: CASSQDLRGTQYF. CDR3 DNA: TGTGCCAGCAGCCAAGATCTTCGCGGGACCCAGTACTTC. V is TRBV14 and J is TRBJ2-5; D unclear. Trimming shortened V by 0 bases and J by 7 bases, and 9 bases separated the two germline ends. The CDR3 covers 13 residues. Germline assignment: CDR1 SGHDN and CDR2 FVKESK.

CDR3 in amino acids: CASSLGGGQTPYEQYF. As DNA, the CDR3 is TGTGCCAGCAGCTTAGGGGGGGGGCAGACCCCCTACGAGCAGTACTTC. The J gene is TRBJ2-7, the V gene TRBV7-6, with a weak D call TRBD2 (7 bases). This CDR3 comprises 16 residues. Looked up from germline, CDR1 is SGHVS and CDR2 is FNYEAQ. Trimming removed 1 base at V and 2 bases at J, with 15 bases between.

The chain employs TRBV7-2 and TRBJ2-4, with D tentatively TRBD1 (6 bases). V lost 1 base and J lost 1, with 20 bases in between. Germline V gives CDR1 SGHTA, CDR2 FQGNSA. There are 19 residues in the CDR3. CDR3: CASSLGTTEGGWAKNIQYF. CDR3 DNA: TGTGCCAGCAGCTTAGGTACTACAGAAGGGGGATGGGCCAAAAACATTCAGTACTTC.

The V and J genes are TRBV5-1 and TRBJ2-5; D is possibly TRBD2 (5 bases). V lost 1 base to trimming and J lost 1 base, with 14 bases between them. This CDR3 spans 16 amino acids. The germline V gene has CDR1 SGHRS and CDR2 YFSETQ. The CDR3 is CASSLKKGEGQETQYF. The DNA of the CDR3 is TGCGCCAGCAGCTTGAAGAAGGGAGAGGGCCAAGAGACCCAGTACTTC.